A selection of T cell receptor beta chains follows, all from one sample in a study of sequential checkpoint blockade in melanoma. The data were produced by immunoSEQ multiplex PCR, yet TCRdb's version contains in-frame clones alone and is incomplete. This sample has 32,000 or so clones, with more than 65% found just once. This specimen consisted of CD8+ T cells sorted from blood (inferred from file names), obtained from a patient given nivolumab and ipilimumab in sequence. Source of these receptors: a human donor with melanoma. CDR3s include the opening cysteine and the closing phenylalanine or tryptophan. Fields, in order: D gene, V gene, J gene, clone size, CDR3 DNA, CDR3 protein. A D gene is named only where the DNA matches it firmly. Clone size appears in some rows only: once, few, many, or a class for an expanded clone.

NA	TRBV10-3	TRBJ1-2	few	TGTGCCATCAGTCCTCCCTTTCCGCAGGATGGCTACACCTTC	CAISPPFPQDGYTF
TRBD1	TRBV4-3	TRBJ2-3	NA	TGCGCCAGCAGCCATAATATACCGGGACAGGGGACAGATACGCAGTATTTT	CASSHNIPGQGTDTQYF
NA	TRBV2	TRBJ1-1	NA	TGTGCCGCAGCGAGACTAGCTTTCTTT	CAAARLAFF
TRBD1	TRBV2	TRBJ2-5	NA	TGTGCCAGCAGCCTACCCCGGACAGGCACGGGGGAGACCCAGTACTTC	CASSLPRTGTGETQYF
NA	TRBV25-1	TRBJ1-5	NA	TGTGCCAGCAGTGGGGCCACAGGGCCCCAGCATTTT	CASSGATGPQHF
TRBD1	TRBV28	TRBJ2-7	NA	TGTGCCAGCAGTTCGACGGGACAGTCCTACGAGCAGTACTTC	CASSSTGQSYEQYF
NA	TRBV13	TRBJ1-1	NA	TGTGCCAGCAGCCGTCACAAGACTGAAGCTTTCTTT	CASSRHKTEAFF
NA	TRBV9	TRBJ2-2	NA	TGTGCCAGCAGCGTCAGTAACACCGGGGAGCTGTTTTTC	CASSVSNTGELFF
TRBD2	TRBV6-5	TRBJ2-7	NA	TGTGCCAGCAGTTATGAGCTAGCGGGAGAGTACGAGCAGTACTTC	CASSYELAGEYEQYF
NA	TRBV7-9	TRBJ2-5	NA	TGTGCCAGCAGCTTAGCGGGGGGGCCGGGGACCCAGTACTTC	CASSLAGGPGTQYF
NA	TRBV27	TRBJ2-1	NA	TGTGCCAGCAGTTTTCGGGATGTTGAGTACAATGAGCAGTTCTTC	CASSFRDVEYNEQFF
TRBD1	TRBV18	TRBJ2-7	NA	TGTGCCAGCTCACCGCGGGACAGGGAAAGGTACGAGCAGTACTTC	CASSPRDRERYEQYF
TRBD1	TRBV27	TRBJ1-5	NA	TGTGCCAGCAGTCTCGGGACAGGGAATAGCAATCAGCCCCAGCATTTT	CASSLGTGNSNQPQHF
TRBD1	TRBV9	TRBJ1-2	NA	TGTGCCAGCAGCGTCGGGACAGGCGTGGGATTTAACTATGGCTACACCTTC	CASSVGTGVGFNYGYTF
TRBD2	TRBV27	TRBJ2-3	NA	TGTGCCAGCAGTCAGCGGGAGGCCACAGATACGCAGTATTTT	CASSQREATDTQYF
TRBD1	TRBV2	TRBJ2-7	NA	TGTGCCAGCAGTTTGACAGGGCAGGTCAACTACGAGCAGTACTTC	CASSLTGQVNYEQYF
NA	TRBV27	TRBJ1-3	NA	TGTGCCAGCAGTTTGGCCAGGGCTGGAAACACCATATATTTT	CASSLARAGNTIYF
TRBD2	TRBV19	TRBJ2-7	NA	TGTGCCAGTAGTATGGGGACTAGCGGGTTAGCCGAGCAGTACTTC	CASSMGTSGLAEQYF
TRBD1	TRBV27	TRBJ2-7	NA	TGTGCCAGCAGTTTTCCCGGGACAGGGTTCTACGAGCAGTACTTC	CASSFPGTGFYEQYF
NA	TRBV7-9	TRBJ1-2	once	TGTGCCAGCAGCTTATCCGACAGCGTCTGGGGCTACACCTTC	CASSLSDSVWGYTF
TRBD1	TRBV19	TRBJ2-1	NA	TGTGCCAGTAACCCGGGACAGGGGGCCGATGAGCAGTTCTTC	CASNPGQGADEQFF
NA	TRBV2	TRBJ2-7	NA	TGTGCCAGCAGTGAAGGCGCGGGACCCGGCGAAGAGCAGTACTTC	CASSEGAGPGEEQYF
TRBD1	TRBV18	TRBJ2-3	large	TGTGCCAGCTCACCAACAGACAGGGCTGGAGATACGCAGTATTTT	CASSPTDRAGDTQYF
TRBD1	TRBV9	TRBJ2-7	NA	TGTGCCAGCAGCGAGTGGGACAGTTCTAACTACGAGCAGTACTTC	CASSEWDSSNYEQYF
NA	TRBV19	TRBJ1-5	NA	TGTGCCACCCGGGTCCCTTGGGGCAATCAGCCCCAGCATTTT	CATRVPWGNQPQHF
NA	TRBV4-1	TRBJ1-5	NA	TGCGCCAGCAGCCAAGATTGGTCGGGGTTTCAGCCCCAGCATTTT	CASSQDWSGFQPQHF
TRBD2	TRBV5-1	TRBJ2-7	NA	TGCGCCAGCAGCCCCCCCGGACTAGCGGGAGGAAGTGAGCAGTACTTC	CASSPPGLAGGSEQYF
NA	TRBV5-1	TRBJ2-7	NA	TGCGCCAGCAGCTTGGTTCAGGTTTCCTACGAGCAGTACTTC	CASSLVQVSYEQYF
TRBD1	TRBV5-6	TRBJ1-5	NA	TGTGCCAGCAGCTTAATGCTACAGGGGGGAAATCAGCCCCAGCATTTT	CASSLMLQGGNQPQHF
TRBD1	TRBV7-9	TRBJ2-1	NA	TGTGCCAGCAGCTTGTCCGCAGGGGGCCAGAATGAGCAGTTCTTC	CASSLSAGGQNEQFF
NA	TRBV7-6	TRBJ2-7	NA	TGTGCCAGCAGCTTGAAATGGGGCGACGAGCAGTACTTC	CASSLKWGDEQYF
TRBD1	TRBV6-1	TRBJ1-2	NA	TGTGCCAGCAGCCCTATGGGACAGAACTATGGCTACACCTTC	CASSPMGQNYGYTF
NA	TRBV19	TRBJ2-2	NA	TGTGCCAGTACGCCCCGACAGCTTGCGAACACCGGGGAGCTGTTTTTT	CASTPRQLANTGELFF
NA	TRBV7-8	TRBJ1-1	NA	TGTGCCAGCAGCGCCTATATAGGGGACACTGAAGCTTTCTTT	CASSAYIGDTEAFF
NA	TRBV27	TRBJ1-1	NA	TGTGCCAGCAGGTGGGGAGGAGGCACTGAAGCTTTCTTT	CASRWGGGTEAFF
TRBD2	TRBV7-9	TRBJ2-7	NA	TGTGCCAGCAGCCCGCCCCCGGGACTAGCGTCCCCTCATTACGAGCAGTACTTC	CASSPPPGLASPHYEQYF
TRBD1	TRBV4-1	TRBJ1-2	few	TGCGCCAGCAGCCGGGGACAGGGGGCCAACTATGGCTACACCTTC	CASSRGQGANYGYTF
NA	TRBV6-1	TRBJ1-2	NA	TGTGCCAGCAGGGCAAAAGGGACGGAGGGAGGCTACACCTTC	CASRAKGTEGGYTF
TRBD2	TRBV10-2	TRBJ2-3	NA	TGCGCCAGCAGTGAGTCGCTCGCTCTAGCGGGAGGAACAGATACGCAGTATTTT	CASSESLALAGGTDTQYF
TRBD1	TRBV10-2	TRBJ2-7	NA	TGCGCCAGCCAAAACCGTGAAGGGGGCATCTACGAGCAGTACTTC	CASQNREGGIYEQYF
TRBD2	TRBV7-8	TRBJ2-2	NA	TGTGCCAGCAGCTTAGAGGGACTAGGATGGGAATCGGCCGGGGAGCTGTTTTTT	CASSLEGLGWESAGELFF
NA	TRBV30	TRBJ1-1	NA	TGTGCCTGGAGTGTACGTTATAGGGGCGGATGGGCTGAAGCTTTCTTT	CAWSVRYRGGWAEAFF
TRBD1	TRBV19	TRBJ2-1	NA	TGTGCCAGTAGAAGACAGGGTGAGGTTTTATTTGGGCAGTTCTTC	CASRRQGEVLFGQFF
TRBD2	TRBV27	TRBJ2-1	NA	TGTGCCAGCAGTTTATGGGGCGGGGGGGCCAATGAGCAGTTCTTC	CASSLWGGGANEQFF
NA	TRBV19	TRBJ2-7	NA	TGTGCCAGTAGTCCCGGGACTGACTACGAGCAGTACTTC	CASSPGTDYEQYF
NA	TRBV9	TRBJ2-7	NA	TGTGCCAGCTCCGCGGGCGCAGGTGAGTGGGGAACCTACGAGCAGTACTTC	CASSAGAGEWGTYEQYF